This T cell receptor beta chain appears in the sequencing data of a study of T cells in localized non-small cell lung cancer. Study conclusions and caveats: Median detection of top 100 tumor clones in adjacent lung was over 45 clones. Compared with tumor, uninvolved adjacent lung displayed greater T cell clonality, ranking highest overall. Elevated circulating T cell density in blood was associated with longer overall survival.

Profiled with immunoSEQ multiplex PCR; TCRdb holds only in-frame clones, not every one. Here the sample spans about 28,000 clones, about nine tenths being singletons. This clone has more than one count but fewer than ten. Its specificity is unknown. The sequences come from peripheral blood, collected before any cancer treatment. The clonotype comes from a woman between 35 and 70 years old with stage I lung adenocarcinoma.

CDR3 region: CAWSRQTDQPQHF. The CDR3 region has the DNA TGTGCCTGGAGTCGACAGACCGATCAGCCCCAGCATTTT. The chain links TRBV30 to TRBJ1-5; possible D gene TRBD1, 5 bases. Trimming pared 2 bases from V and 5 bases from J, leaving 10 bases between. The V gene's germline CDR1 is GTSNPN and CDR2 SVGIG (reference sequence). The CDR3 loop spans 13 amino acids. Supplemented by reference TRBV30 and TRBJ1-5, the full variable domain reads SQTIHQWPATLVQPVGSPLSLECTVEGTSNPNLYWYRQAAGRGLQLLFYSVGIGQISSEVPQNLSASRPQDRQFILSSKKLLLSDSGFYLCAWSRQTDQPQHFGDGTRLSIL.